This T cell receptor (beta chain) emerged from a study of blood T cell repertoires in COVID-19. Study information: PBMCs, B-cell-depleted T cells, or T cells provided the cDNA or gDNA that made up the material.

The table came from immunoSEQ multiplex PCR; TCRdb's copy has only in-frame clones and leaves some out. This table holds tens of thousands of clones, 87% found once. CDR1 SGHVS and CDR2 FQNEAQ come from the germline V gene. This CDR3 is 13 amino acids long. V shed 5 bases and J 4 bases; nucleotides not matched to a gene: 3. The receptor's source is a male donor with acute or convalescent COVID-19. Sequenced: peripheral blood. The chain carries TRBV7-8 and TRBJ1-2; TRBD1 agrees at 8 bases. The CDR3 protein is CASSRTGGYGYTF. The CDR3 DNA is TGTGCCAGCAGCCGCACAGGGGGCTATGGCTACACCTTC.